The 13 T cell receptor beta chains below come from one sample, sequenced in a study of a mutant IDH1 vaccine in newly diagnosed glioma. No cognate antigen is known for these TCRs. Data came from immunoSEQ multiplex PCR; TCRdb stores just in-frame clones and leaves some out. The sample consists of around 52,000 clones, more than 70% of them appearing once. Noted time point: week 5, during vaccination. Alongside topical imiquimod, each dose of vaccine comprised 300 ug of mutant IDH1 20-mer peptide. Sequences were derived from PBMCs, sampled from a glioma patient whose treatment included an IDH1 peptide vaccine. Every receptor here comes from a woman in her 40s with glioma.

The chain links TRBV19 to TRBJ2-2; 14 bases match TRBD2. Germline values: CDR1 LNHDA, CDR2 SQIVND (reference sequence). The junction had 9 bases not matched to a gene; V was cut back by 4 bases and J by 2 bases. This CDR3 has 19 amino acids. The CDR3 bases are TGTGCCAGTAGTAGAGGACTAGCGGGGGGACTTCAAAACACCGGGGAGCTGTTTTTT. Encoded protein: CASSRGLAGGLQNTGELFF. Full variable domain (remainder filled in from reference TRBV19 and TRBJ2-2): DGGITQSPKYLFRKEGQNVTLSCEQNLNHDAMYWYRQDPGQGLRLIYYSQIVNDFQKGDIAEGYSVSREKKESFPLTVTSAQKNPTAFYLCASSRGLAGGLQNTGELFFGEGSRLTVL.

This clone was counted only a few times. The chain joins TRBV4-3 to TRBJ1-1, with a possible D match to TRBD1 (6 bases). Germline lookup yields CDR1 LGHNA and CDR2 YSLEER. The CDR3 loop spans 16 amino acids. The germline V and J ends were trimmed by 1 base and 4 bases, with 16 bases remaining between them. The CDR3 region has the DNA TGCGCCAGCAGCCAAGGACAGGACCCAAGGGCCACTGAAGCTTTCTTT. It codes for CASSQGQDPRATEAFF.

The CDR3 nucleotides are TGTGCCAGCAGTGGGGGGACAGGGGGCTTTCACTATGGCTACACCTTC. Residues: CASSGGTGGFHYGYTF. The chain employs TRBV6-1 and TRBJ1-2, with TRBD1 matching 12 bases. V lost 4 bases to trimming and J lost 3 bases; unmatched junction nucleotides: 6. The CDR3 has 16 amino acids. Germline V lookup: CDR1 MNHNS, CDR2 SASEGT.

The gene calls are TRBV6-4 and TRBJ2-3; D is possibly TRBD2 (7 bases). Trimming pared 4 bases from V and 5 bases from J, leaving 16 bases between. The length of the CDR3 is 15 residues. CDR1 is MRHNA, CDR2 SNTAGT, per germline. This CDR3 reads CASSVIGGAGDTQYF. In DNA, the CDR3 is TGTGCCAGCAGTGTGATTGGGGGGGCCGGAGATACGCAGTATTTT.

This chain joins TRBV5-1 and TRBJ2-5; TRBD2 agrees at 7 bases. Germline CDR1 reads SGHRS; CDR2 reads YFSETQ. This CDR3 has 13 amino acids. Losses at the gene ends were 6 bases for V and 4 bases for J; bases not matched to a gene: 6. This CDR3 is CASTSGDSETQYF. CDR3 DNA sequence: TGCGCCAGCACAAGCGGGGATTCAGAGACCCAGTACTTC.

The chain has TRBV5-1 and TRBJ2-1; 9 bases are a match to TRBD2. This CDR3 region has 15 residues. V lost 0 bases, J lost 9 bases, and 7 bases stayed unmatched. CDR1 is SGHRS, CDR2 YFSETQ, per germline. The CDR3 reads CASSLDAGGPGEQFF. The CDR3 region has the DNA TGCGCCAGCAGCTTGGATGCGGGGGGGCCGGGTGAGCAGTTCTTC. Variable domain in full (rest from reference TRBV5-1 and TRBJ2-1): KAGVTQTPRYLIKTRGQQVTLSCSPISGHRSVSWYQQTPGQGLQFLFEYFSETQRNKGNFPGRFSGRQFSNSRSEMNVSTLELGDSALYLCASSLDAGGPGEQFFGPGTRLTVL.

The DNA for the CDR3 is TGTGCCAGCAGCCAAGGTCTTGGGGGCACTGAAGCTTTCTTT. As protein: CASSQGLGGTEAFF. The chain combines TRBV14 with TRBJ1-1, with D possibly matching TRBD1 (5 bases). CDR1 and CDR2 from the germline V gene are SGHDN and FVKESK. The length of the CDR3 is 14 residues. V was pared by 1 base and J by 4 bases, with 10 bases between.

The V call is TRBV7-9, the J call TRBJ2-1; a weak D match, TRBD2 (6 bases). The CDR3 contains 15 residues. The germline V gene has CDR1 SEHNR and CDR2 FQNEAQ (reference sequence). Between the trimmed V and J ends, which lost 1 base and 6 bases, there was a span of 13 bases. Here the CDR3 DNA reads TGTGCCAGCAGCTTAGTTGGGGGGAACACCAATGAGCAGTTCTTC. This encodes CASSLVGGNTNEQFF.

This clone occurred a few times. V gene TRBV7-9 combines with J gene TRBJ1-1, with a possible D match to TRBD1 (5 bases). The CDR3 has 13 residues. Germline V gene sequence: CDR1 SEHNR, CDR2 FQNEAQ (reference sequence). The ends were cut back, 2 bases at V and 3 bases at J, with 7 bases in the middle. The CDR3 is CASSLFRDTEAFF. CDR3 DNA sequence: TGTGCCAGCAGCTTATTCAGGGACACTGAAGCTTTCTTT.

This clone was recorded only once. This chain joins TRBV6-1 and TRBJ1-2, with D unresolved. Trimming left V 2 bases short and J 2 bases short, with 9 bases between. CDR1 is MNHNS, CDR2 SASEGT, per germline. The CDR3 length is 14 residues. Here the CDR3 reads CASSEPGRNYGYTF. The CDR3 DNA reads TGTGCCAGCAGTGAACCCGGACGAAACTATGGCTACACCTTC.

This clone was detected only a few times. The chain uses TRBV7-3 and TRBJ2-1, with a weak D call TRBD1 (6 bases). The V gene's germline CDR1 is SGHTA and CDR2 FQGTGA. This CDR3 is built from 12 residues. Between the trimmed V and J ends, which lost 4 bases and 9 bases, there was a span of 10 bases. In DNA form, the CDR3 reads TGTGCCAGCAGCTCGTTCAGGGGTGAGCAGTTCTTC. The encoded protein is CASSSFRGEQFF.

V and J are TRBV6-5 and TRBJ2-3; D is possibly TRBD1 (6 bases). V was shortened by 4 bases and J by 0 bases, with 14 bases between the two germline ends. This CDR3 spans 16 amino acids. CDR1 is MNHEY and CDR2 is SVGAGI in the germline V gene. This chain's CDR3 is CASSSTQGPSTDTQYF. In nucleotides, the CDR3 is TGTGCCAGCAGTTCCACCCAGGGGCCGAGCACAGATACGCAGTATTTT.

V usage is TRBV27 and J usage is TRBJ2-1; D is ambiguous. Germline-derived CDR1 and CDR2 are MNHEY and SMNVEV (reference sequence). V lost 8 bases and J lost 10, with 15 bases in between. The CDR3 has 12 residues. CDR3 residues: CASWRSRGEQFF. The CDR3, as DNA: TGTGCCAGCTGGCGTTCCCGAGGAGAGCAGTTCTTC.